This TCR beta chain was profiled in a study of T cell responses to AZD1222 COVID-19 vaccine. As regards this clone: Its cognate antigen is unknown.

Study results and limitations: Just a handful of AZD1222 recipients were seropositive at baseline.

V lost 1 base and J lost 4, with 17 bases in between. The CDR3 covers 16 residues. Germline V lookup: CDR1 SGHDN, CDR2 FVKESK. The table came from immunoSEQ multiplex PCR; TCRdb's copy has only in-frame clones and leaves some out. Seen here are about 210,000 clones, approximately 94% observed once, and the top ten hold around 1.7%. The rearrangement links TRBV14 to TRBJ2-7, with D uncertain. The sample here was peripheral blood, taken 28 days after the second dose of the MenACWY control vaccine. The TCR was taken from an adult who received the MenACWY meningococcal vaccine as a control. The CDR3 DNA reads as TGTGCCAGCAGCCAAGTTTCCAGGCAAAAAGAATACGAGCAGTACTTC. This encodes CASSQVSRQKEYEQYF.